The entry that follows covers one TCR beta chain sequence. This specimen belongs to a study of OX40 agonist ivuxolimab in advanced cancers. Germline V gene data show CDR1 as MGHRA and CDR2 as YSYEKL. Trimming removed 1 base from V and 7 bases from J, with 14 bases in between. CDR3 length: 15 amino acids. Sequenced by immunoSEQ multiplex PCR; TCRdb stores in-frame clones only, minus some. The repertoire has tens of thousands of clones, roughly 87% of them found once; the top ten carry 0.31%. The chain couples TRBV4-1 to TRBJ1-5; a weak D match, TRBD1 (6 bases). Sequenced here: CD4+ or CD8+ T cells sorted from blood, sampled in a trial of the OX40 agonist ivuxolimab. This clonotype was sampled from an adult with an advanced solid tumor such as melanoma, head and neck, liver or kidney cancer. The CDR3 protein is CASSQVPGVGQPQHF. The CDR3 DNA reads as TGCGCCAGCAGCCAAGTTCCAGGGGTCGGGCAGCCCCAGCATTTT.